The sequence of this T cell receptor beta chain was determined in a study of graft-versus-host responses after intestinal transplantation. Study overall: All of the recipients had induction that used anti-thymocyte globulin, then tacrolimus and steroids for roughly three years.

As concerns this clone: What it recognizes is unknown.

Sequencing used immunoSEQ multiplex PCR; TCRdb keeps in-frame clones, though not all of them. The sample carries 80,000 to 85,000 clones, roughly 89% recorded once. The sample was unstimulated CD4+ T cells sorted from spleen or lymph node cells, taken before intestinal transplant. The clonotype comes from a human donor who received an intestinal transplant.

The CDR3, as DNA: TGTGCCAGCTCACCAGGGGGGGGATACGAGCAGTACTTC. It specifies CASSPGGGYEQYF. The chain has TRBV18 and TRBJ2-7; 7 bases match TRBD2. CDR1 KGHSH and CDR2 LQKENI come from the germline V gene. The CDR3 spans 13 residues. J lost 4 bases, V lost 2 bases, and 2 bases had no gene match.